The present T cell receptor (beta chain) was sequenced within a study of T cells expressing NK-cell markers. Whole-study context: Among the eight sequenced donors, seven tested HCMV-seropositive and one tested seronegative.

For TCR beta, cDNA was produced by 5'RACE template switching with UMIs. TCRdb re-called the 5' RACE reads; one entry per CDR3 protein, DNA not given. The table lists roughly 390,000 distinct CDR3 sequences. Notes on the study in general: HCMV specificity of the expanded NKG2C+ T cell clones was not established.

On this clonotype: What it binds is unknown.

Looked up from germline, CDR1 is SQVTM and CDR2 is ANQGSEA. The CDR3 sequence is 13 residues long. The sequence was collected from a woman in her forties or fifties in good health. This chain joins TRBV29-1 and TRBJ1-1; TCRdb's D call, TRBD1, is unchecked because there is no DNA. Sequencing input: blood T cells: a sorted CD56 or NKG2C T cell subset, CD4+ or CD8+ T cells, or bulk PBMC T cells (not recorded which). The CDR3 region is CSVVTGPKTEAFF. Together with reference TRBV29-1 and TRBJ1-1, the CDR3 gives the full variable domain: SAVISQKPSRDICQRGTSLTIQCQVDSQVTMMFWYRQQPGQSLTLIATANQGSEATYESGFVIDKFPISRPNLTFSTLTVSNMSPEDSSIYLCSVVTGPKTEAFFGQGTRLTVV.